This passage covers 14 T cell receptor beta chains from one sample sequenced in a study of cytomegalovirus exposure and HLA in healthy donors. PCR involved 60 Vbeta and 13 Jbeta primers. TCRdb keeps only in-frame clones here, not all; method: immunoSEQ multiplex PCR. The sample lists 120,000 to 150,000 clones, approximately 83% occurring once. The specimen was PBMCs. The receptor set was obtained from a woman in her thirties or forties in good health and CMV-seronegative.

The V gene is TRBV5-1, the J gene TRBJ2-1; D is perhaps TRBD2 (6 bases). Germline V gene data show CDR1 as SGHRS and CDR2 as YFSETQ. Trimming removed 2 bases from V and 0 bases from J, with 15 bases in between. The CDR3 length is 17 residues. In DNA, the CDR3 is TGCGCCAGCAGCTTTAGCGGCCAAACAAGCTCCTACAATGAGCAGTTCTTC. Translating it yields CASSFSGQTSSYNEQFF.

This rearrangement joins TRBV5-1 to TRBJ2-5, with D perhaps matching TRBD1 (6 bases). CDR1 and CDR2 (germline): SGHRS, YFSETQ. The ends were cut back, 3 bases at V and 2 bases at J, with 20 bases in the middle. The CDR3 contains 17 residues. CDR3 DNA sequence: TGCGCCAGCAGCTCCCCGCGATCTACGGACAGTCAAGAGACCCAGTACTTC. It codes for CASSSPRSTDSQETQYF.

J is TRBJ1-2 and V is TRBV19; unclear D gene. The ends were cut back, 9 bases at V and 0 bases at J, with 2 bases in the middle. Germline V gene lookup returns CDR1 LNHDA and CDR2 SQIVND (reference sequence). This CDR3 is built from 10 residues. CDR3 in amino acids: CASSNYGYTF. CDR3 nucleotides: TGTGCCAGCTCTAACTATGGCTACACCTTC.

CDR3 amino acids: CAWSWGTPNTEAFF. In nucleotides, the CDR3 is TGTGCCTGGAGTTGGGGGACACCGAACACTGAAGCTTTCTTT. The J gene is TRBJ1-1, the V gene TRBV30; a weak D match, TRBD1 (6 bases). The CDR3 covers 14 residues. V dropped 2 bases and J dropped 1 base, with 11 bases sitting between them. Germline values: CDR1 GTSNPN, CDR2 SVGIG (reference sequence).

This clone has more than one count but fewer than ten. The chain joins TRBV9 to TRBJ1-2; perhaps TRBD1 as D (5 bases). CDR3 length: 14 amino acids. The germline V gene has CDR1 SGDLS and CDR2 YYNGEE. V gave up 0 bases and J gave up 4 bases, with 10 bases separating them. The CDR3 reads CASSVDTGGYGYTF. Written as DNA, the CDR3 is TGTGCCAGCAGCGTAGACACAGGCGGCTATGGCTACACCTTC.

The chain is built from TRBV11-2 and TRBJ1-6, with TRBD1 as a possible D gene (5 bases). The germline gives CDR1 SGHAT, CDR2 FQNNGV. V lost 4 bases and J lost 9, with 13 bases in between. The CDR3 runs 14 residues. The CDR3 loop reads CASSWFGGSSPLHF. Written as DNA, the CDR3 is TGTGCCAGCAGCTGGTTTGGGGGGTCTTCACCCCTCCACTTT.

The rearrangement links TRBV6-5 to TRBJ2-1, with D uncertain. Between the trimmed V and J ends, which lost 11 bases and 6 bases, there was a span of 8 bases. From germline, CDR1 is MNHEY and CDR2 SVGAGI. CDR3 size: 10 residues. CDR3 sequence: CAGDFNEQFF. The CDR3 DNA is TGTGCCGGAGACTTCAATGAGCAGTTCTTC.

The rearrangement uses TRBV6-1 and TRBJ1-2; 8 nucleotides align to TRBD1. Per germline, CDR1 MNHNS and CDR2 SASEGT. CDR3 length: 13 residues. The V and J ends lost 7 bases and 8 bases, in that order; junction bases with no gene match: 9. For the CDR3, the DNA is TGTGCCAGCACTAGGACAGGGAGTGCGGGCTACACCTTC. It is translated as CASTRTGSAGYTF.

This chain links TRBV11-2 with TRBJ1-1; D gene ambiguous. Germline-derived CDR1 and CDR2 are SGHAT and FQNNGV. The CDR3 covers 16 residues. The V end lost 4 bases, the J end lost 1 base, and 16 bases lay between the germline ends. For the CDR3, the DNA is TGTGCCAGCAGCTCCCACGGGAGTGGGTCGAACACTGAAGCTTTCTTT. Its protein product is CASSSHGSGSNTEAFF. Together with reference TRBV11-2 and TRBJ1-1, the CDR3 gives the full variable domain: EAGVAQSPRYKIIEKRQSVAFWCNPISGHATLYWYQQILGQGPKLLIQFQNNGVVDDSQLPKDRFSAERLKGVDSTLKIQPAKLEDSAVYLCASSSHGSGSNTEAFFGQGTRLTVV.

V is TRBV2 and J is TRBJ1-6, with 10 bases fitting TRBD1. The CDR3 has 15 residues. Germline trimming cut 4 bases from V and 9 bases from J; bases unmatched to any gene: 6. Germline loops: CDR1 SNHLY, CDR2 FYNNEI. The CDR3, as DNA: TGTGCCAGCAGTGCGGGACAGGGGTTCGGTTCACCCCTCCACTTT. Its translation is CASSAGQGFGSPLHF.

The chain employs TRBV5-1 and TRBJ1-1; tentative D call: TRBD1 (6 bases). This CDR3 contains 18 residues. Deletions cut 0 bases from V and 0 bases from J, with 18 bases between. Looked up from germline, CDR1 is SGHRS and CDR2 is YFSETQ. The CDR3 DNA follows: TGCGCCAGCAGCTTGGTGGGGAGATCCAGGGGTTTGAACACTGAAGCTTTCTTT. Amino acid sequence: CASSLVGRSRGLNTEAFF.

The chain combines TRBV5-4 with TRBJ2-7; D is ambiguous. The CDR3 sequence is 13 residues long. Germline V CDR1 and CDR2: SGHNT, YYREEE (reference sequence). V was cut by 0 bases and J by 6 bases, with 10 bases left in between. The CDR3 sequence is CASSLVGASEQYF. DNA for the CDR3: TGTGCCAGCAGCTTGGTTGGAGCATCCGAGCAGTACTTC.

The chain uses TRBV5-1 and TRBJ1-2; D might be TRBD1 (5 bases). V was clipped by 4 bases and J by 8 bases, with 18 bases between them. The CDR3 is 14 residues long. CDR1 SGHRS and CDR2 YFSETQ come from the germline V gene. The CDR3 coding sequence is TGCGCCAGCAGCCGGGTTGGGGCCCAAGACGGCTACACCTTC. As protein: CASSRVGAQDGYTF.

J is TRBJ1-2 and V is TRBV5-1; TRBD1 might be the D (5 bases). Between the trimmed V and J ends, which lost 4 bases and 4 bases, there was a span of 11 bases. CDR1 is SGHRS and CDR2 is YFSETQ in the germline V gene. The CDR3 is made up of 13 amino acids. The CDR3 spells CASSQDTIYGYTF. CDR3 nucleotides: TGCGCCAGCAGCCAGGACACTATCTATGGCTACACCTTC.